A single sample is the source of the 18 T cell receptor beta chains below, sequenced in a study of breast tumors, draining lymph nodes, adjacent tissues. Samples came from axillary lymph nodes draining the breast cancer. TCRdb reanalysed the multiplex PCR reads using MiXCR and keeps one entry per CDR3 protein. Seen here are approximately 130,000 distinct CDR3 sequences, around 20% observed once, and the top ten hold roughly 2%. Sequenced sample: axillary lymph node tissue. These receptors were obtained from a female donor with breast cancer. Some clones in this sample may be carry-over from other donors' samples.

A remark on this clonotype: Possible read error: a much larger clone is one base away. The CDR3 reads CASTLRGGVNEQFF. The CDR3 DNA is TGTGCCAGCACCCTGCGGGGGGGGGTAAATGAGCAGTTCTTC. The rearrangement uses TRBV6-5 and TRBJ2-1; TRBD2 aligns across 9 bases. V lost 7 bases to trimming and J lost 7 bases; unmatched junction nucleotides: 8. CDR3 length: 14 amino acids. CDR1 and CDR2 (germline): MNHEY, SVGAGI.

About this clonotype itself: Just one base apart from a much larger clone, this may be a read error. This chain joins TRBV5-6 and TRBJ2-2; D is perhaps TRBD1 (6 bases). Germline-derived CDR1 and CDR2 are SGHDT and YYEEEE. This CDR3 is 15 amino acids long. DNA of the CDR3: TGTGCCAGCAGCTTGGGCAGGGGAAGGGCCGGGAAGCTGTTTTTT. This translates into CASSLGRGRAGKLFF.

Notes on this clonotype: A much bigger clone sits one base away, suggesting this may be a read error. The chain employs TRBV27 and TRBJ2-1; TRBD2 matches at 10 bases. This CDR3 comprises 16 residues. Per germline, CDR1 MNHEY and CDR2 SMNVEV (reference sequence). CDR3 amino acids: CGSSFLSGRGGNEQFF. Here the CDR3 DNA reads TGTGGCAGCAGTTTCCTCAGCGGGAGGGGCGGCAATGAGCAGTTCTTC.

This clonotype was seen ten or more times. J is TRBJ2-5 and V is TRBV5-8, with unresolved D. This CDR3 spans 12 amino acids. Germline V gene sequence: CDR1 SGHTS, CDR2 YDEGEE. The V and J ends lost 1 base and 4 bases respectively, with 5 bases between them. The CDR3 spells CASSLSVETQYF. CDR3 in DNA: TGTGCCAGCAGCTTGTCGGTAGAGACCCAGTACTTC.

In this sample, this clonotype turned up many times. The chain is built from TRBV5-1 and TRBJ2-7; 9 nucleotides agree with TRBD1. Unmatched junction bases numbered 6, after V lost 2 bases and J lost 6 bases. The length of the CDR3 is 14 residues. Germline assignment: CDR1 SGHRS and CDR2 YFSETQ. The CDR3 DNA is TGCGCCAGCAGCTTTACACAGGGGGCAAGCGAGCAGTACTTC. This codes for CASSFTQGASEQYF. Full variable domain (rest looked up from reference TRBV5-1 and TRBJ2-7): KAGVTQTPRYLIKTRGQQVTLSCSPISGHRSVSWYQQTPGQGLQFLFEYFSETQRNKGNFPGRFSGRQFSNSRSEMNVSTLELGDSALYLCASSFTQGASEQYFGPGTRLTVT.

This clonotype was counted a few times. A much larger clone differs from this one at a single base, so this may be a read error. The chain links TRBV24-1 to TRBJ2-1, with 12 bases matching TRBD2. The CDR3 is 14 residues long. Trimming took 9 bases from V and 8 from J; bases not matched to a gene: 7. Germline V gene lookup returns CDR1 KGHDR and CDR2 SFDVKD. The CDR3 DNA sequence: TGTGCCACCTCCCTAGCGGGAGGGAACGATGAGCAGTTCTTC. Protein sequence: CATSLAGGNDEQFF.

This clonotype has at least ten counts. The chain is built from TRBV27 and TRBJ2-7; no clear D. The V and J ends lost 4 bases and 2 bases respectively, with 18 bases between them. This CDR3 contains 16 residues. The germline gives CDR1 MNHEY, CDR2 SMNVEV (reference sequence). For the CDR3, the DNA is TGTGCCAGCAGTTCAAGGACGCAGGCGGCCCCCTACGAGCAGTACTTC. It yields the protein CASSSRTQAAPYEQYF.

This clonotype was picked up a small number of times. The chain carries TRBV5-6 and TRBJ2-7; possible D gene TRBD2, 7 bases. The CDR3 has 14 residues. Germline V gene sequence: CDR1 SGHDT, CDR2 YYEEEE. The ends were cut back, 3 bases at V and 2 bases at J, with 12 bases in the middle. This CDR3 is CASSWGGGTYEQYF. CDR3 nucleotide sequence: TGTGCCAGCAGCTGGGGGGGCGGCACCTACGAGCAGTACTTC.

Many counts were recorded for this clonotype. Here the CDR3 reads CATSQDRRASELFF. The CDR3 DNA reads as TGTGCCACCAGTCAGGACAGGAGGGCGTCGGAGCTGTTTTTT. The rearrangement links TRBV24-1 to TRBJ2-2, with D possibly being TRBD1 (7 bases). V shed 6 bases and J shed 10 bases, with 17 bases lying between them. CDR1 is KGHDR and CDR2 is SFDVKD in the germline V gene. The CDR3 spans 14 residues.

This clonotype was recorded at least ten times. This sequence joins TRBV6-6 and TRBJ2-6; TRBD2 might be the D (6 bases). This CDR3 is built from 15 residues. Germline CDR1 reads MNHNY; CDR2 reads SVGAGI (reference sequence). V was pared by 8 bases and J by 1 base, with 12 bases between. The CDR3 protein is CASQLGGSGANVLTF. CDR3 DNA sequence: TGTGCCAGCCAATTGGGGGGATCTGGGGCCAACGTCCTGACTTTC.

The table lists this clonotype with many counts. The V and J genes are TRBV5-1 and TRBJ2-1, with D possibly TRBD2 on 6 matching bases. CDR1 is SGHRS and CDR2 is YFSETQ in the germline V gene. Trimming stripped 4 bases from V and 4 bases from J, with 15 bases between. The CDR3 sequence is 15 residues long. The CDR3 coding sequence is TGCGCCAGCAGCCTTAGCGGAGTGGGATACAATGAGCAGTTCTTC. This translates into CASSLSGVGYNEQFF.

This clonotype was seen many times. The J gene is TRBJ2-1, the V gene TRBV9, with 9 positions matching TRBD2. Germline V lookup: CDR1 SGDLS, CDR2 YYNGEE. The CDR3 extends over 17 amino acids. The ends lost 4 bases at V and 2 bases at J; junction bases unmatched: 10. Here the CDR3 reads CASSPTIPSGAYNEQFF. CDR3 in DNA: TGTGCCAGCAGCCCAACTATCCCTAGCGGGGCCTACAATGAGCAGTTCTTC.

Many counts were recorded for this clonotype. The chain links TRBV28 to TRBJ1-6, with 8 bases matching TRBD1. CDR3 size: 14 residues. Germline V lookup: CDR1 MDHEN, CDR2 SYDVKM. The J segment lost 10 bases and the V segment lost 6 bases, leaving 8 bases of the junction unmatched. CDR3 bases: TGTGCCAGCAGCCCCGGACAGGGCAGCTCACCCCTCCACTTT. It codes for CASSPGQGSSPLHF.

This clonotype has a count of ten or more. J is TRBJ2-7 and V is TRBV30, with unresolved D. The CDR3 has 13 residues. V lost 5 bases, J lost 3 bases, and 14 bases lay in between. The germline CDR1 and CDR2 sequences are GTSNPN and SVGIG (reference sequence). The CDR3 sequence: CAWLRPGNYEQYF. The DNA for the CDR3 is TGTGCCTGGCTCCGCCCTGGAAACTACGAGCAGTACTTC.

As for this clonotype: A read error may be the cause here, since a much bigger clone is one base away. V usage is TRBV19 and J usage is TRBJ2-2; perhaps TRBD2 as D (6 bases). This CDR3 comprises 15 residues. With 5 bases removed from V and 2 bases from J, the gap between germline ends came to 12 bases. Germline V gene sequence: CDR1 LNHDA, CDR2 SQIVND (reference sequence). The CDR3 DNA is TGTGCCAGTAGTCAGACGGGGGTTAACACCGGGGAGCTGTTTTTT. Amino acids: CASSQTGVNTGELFF.

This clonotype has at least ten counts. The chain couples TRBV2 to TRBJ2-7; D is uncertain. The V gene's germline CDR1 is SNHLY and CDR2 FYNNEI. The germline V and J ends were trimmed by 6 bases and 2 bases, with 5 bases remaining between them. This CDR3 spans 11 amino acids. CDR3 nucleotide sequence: TGTGCCAGCAGGCAAACCTACGAGCAGTACTTC. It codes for CASRQTYEQYF.

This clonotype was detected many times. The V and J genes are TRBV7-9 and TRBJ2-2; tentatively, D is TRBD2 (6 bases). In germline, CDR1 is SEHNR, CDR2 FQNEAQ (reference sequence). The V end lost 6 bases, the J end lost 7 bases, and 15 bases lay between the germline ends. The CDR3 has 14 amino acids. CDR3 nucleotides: TGTGCCAGCAGTCCGACTAGACAGAACGGGGAGCTGTTTTTT. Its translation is CASSPTRQNGELFF.

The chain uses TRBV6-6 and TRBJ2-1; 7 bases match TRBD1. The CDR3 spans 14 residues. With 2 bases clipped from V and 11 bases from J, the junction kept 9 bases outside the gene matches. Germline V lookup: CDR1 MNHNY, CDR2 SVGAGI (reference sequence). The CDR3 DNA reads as TGTGCCAGCAGTTACCGACAGGGTTTGACTAAGCAGTTCTTC. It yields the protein CASSYRQGLTKQFF.